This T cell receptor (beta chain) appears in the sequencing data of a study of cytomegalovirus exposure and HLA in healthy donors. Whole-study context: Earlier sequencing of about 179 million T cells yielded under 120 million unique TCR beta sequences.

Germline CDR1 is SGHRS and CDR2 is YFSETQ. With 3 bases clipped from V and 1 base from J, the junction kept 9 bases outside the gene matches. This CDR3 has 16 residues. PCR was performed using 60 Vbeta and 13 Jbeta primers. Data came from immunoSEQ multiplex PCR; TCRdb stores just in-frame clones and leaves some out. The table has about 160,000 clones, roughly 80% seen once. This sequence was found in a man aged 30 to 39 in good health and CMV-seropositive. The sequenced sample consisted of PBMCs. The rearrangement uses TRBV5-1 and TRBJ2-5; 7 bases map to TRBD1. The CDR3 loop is CASSSRLTGVQETQYF. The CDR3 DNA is TGCGCCAGCAGCTCCCGTCTAACAGGGGTCCAAGAGACCCAGTACTTC.